The following is a TCR beta chain sequence with its context. The germline V and J ends were trimmed by 5 bases and 5 bases, with 15 bases remaining between them. Germline assignment: CDR1 KGHSH and CDR2 LQKENI. The CDR3 sequence is 14 residues long. This specimen comes from a study of blood T cell repertoires in COVID-19. Study-wide background: Samples taken during acute and convalescent COVID-19 were collected in the United States, Italy and Spain. T cells, B-cell-depleted T cells, or PBMCs supplied cDNA or gDNA.

Authors' analysis steps: Scientists estimated how many nucleated cells there were by amplifying reference gene primers. Here immunoSEQ multiplex PCR was the method, and the copy in TCRdb shows in-frame clones only, minus some. Clonal size and the V and J genes are those of that table, whereas D and trimming came from the DNA. This sample has some 250,000 clones, with around 90% found just once. The sample consisted of peripheral blood. This clonotype was sampled from a man in his sixties who had recovered from COVID-19. The chain employs TRBV18 and TRBJ2-5; TRBD1 might be the D (5 bases). This CDR3 is CASSFRGDYETQYF. CDR3 coding DNA: TGTGCCAGCTCATTTAGGGGCGATTATGAGACCCAGTACTTC.